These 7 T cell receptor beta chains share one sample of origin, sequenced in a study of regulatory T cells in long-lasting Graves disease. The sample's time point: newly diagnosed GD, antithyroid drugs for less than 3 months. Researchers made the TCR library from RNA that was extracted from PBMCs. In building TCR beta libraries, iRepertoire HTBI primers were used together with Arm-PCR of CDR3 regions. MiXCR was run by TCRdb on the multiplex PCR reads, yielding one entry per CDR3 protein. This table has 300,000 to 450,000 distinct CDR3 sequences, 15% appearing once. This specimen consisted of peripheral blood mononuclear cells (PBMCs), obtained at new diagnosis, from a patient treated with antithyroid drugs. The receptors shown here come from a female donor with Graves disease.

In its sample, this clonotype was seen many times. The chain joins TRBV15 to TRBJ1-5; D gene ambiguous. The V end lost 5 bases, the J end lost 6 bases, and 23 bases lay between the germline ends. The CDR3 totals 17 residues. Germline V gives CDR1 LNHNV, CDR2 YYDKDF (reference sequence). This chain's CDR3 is CATSPRRRALRGQPQHF. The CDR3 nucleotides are TGTGCCACCAGCCCCCGGCGCCGGGCCCTACGAGGTCAGCCCCAGCATTTT.

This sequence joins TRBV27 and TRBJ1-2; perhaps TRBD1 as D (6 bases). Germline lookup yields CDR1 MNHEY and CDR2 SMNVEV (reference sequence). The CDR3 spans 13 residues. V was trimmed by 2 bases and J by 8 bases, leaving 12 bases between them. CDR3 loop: CASSLRGGSGYTF. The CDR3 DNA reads TGTGCCAGCAGTTTAAGGGGGGGTAGCGGCTACACCTTC.

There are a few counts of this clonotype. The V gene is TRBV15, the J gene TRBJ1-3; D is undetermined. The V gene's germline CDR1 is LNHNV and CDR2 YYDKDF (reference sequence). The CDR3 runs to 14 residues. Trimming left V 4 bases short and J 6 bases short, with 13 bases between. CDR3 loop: CATSISTVPNTIYF. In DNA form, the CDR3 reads TGTGCCACCAGCATTTCGACCGTCCCAAACACCATATATTTT.

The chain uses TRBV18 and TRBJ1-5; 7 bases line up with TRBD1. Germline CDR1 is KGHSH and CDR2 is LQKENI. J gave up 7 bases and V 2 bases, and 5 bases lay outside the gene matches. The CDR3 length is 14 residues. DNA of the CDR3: TGTGCCAGCTCACCATCAGGGGGAGGACAGCCCCAGCATTTT. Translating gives CASSPSGGGQPQHF.

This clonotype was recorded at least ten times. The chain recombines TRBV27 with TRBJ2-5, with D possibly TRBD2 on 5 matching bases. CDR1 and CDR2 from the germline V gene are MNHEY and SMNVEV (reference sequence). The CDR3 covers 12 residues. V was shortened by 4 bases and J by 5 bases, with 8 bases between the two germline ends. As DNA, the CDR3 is TGTGCCAGCAGTTCGACGGGGGAGACCCAGTACTTC. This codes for CASSSTGETQYF.

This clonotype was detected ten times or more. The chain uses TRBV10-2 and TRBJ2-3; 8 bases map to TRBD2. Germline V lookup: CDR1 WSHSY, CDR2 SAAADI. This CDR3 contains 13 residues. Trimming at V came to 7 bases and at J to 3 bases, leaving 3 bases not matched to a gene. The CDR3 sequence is CASTGGRTDTQYF. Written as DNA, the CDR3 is TGCGCCAGCACGGGCGGGAGGACAGATACGCAGTATTTT.

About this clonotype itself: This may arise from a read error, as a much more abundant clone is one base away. The DNA for the CDR3 is TGTGCCATCATTGGGTTGGTGGAAGGGACCCGGTACTTC. This translates into CAIIGLVEGTRYF. The J gene is TRBJ2-3, the V gene TRBV7-6, with D perhaps assigned TRBD1 or TRBD2 (5 bases each). Germline lookup yields CDR1 SGHVS and CDR2 FNYEAQ. The CDR3 is 13 amino acids. The full variable domain, rest sourced from reference TRBV7-6 and TRBJ2-3, is GAGVSQSPRYKVTKRGQDVALRCDPISGHVSLYWYRQALGQGPEFLTYFNYEAQQDKSGLPNDRFSAERPEGSISTLTIQRTEQRDSAMYRCAIIGLVEGTRYFGPGTRLTVL.